This record looks at one T cell receptor (beta chain) sequence and its context. The V gene's germline CDR1 is SGDLS and CDR2 YYNGEE. Trimming cost V 0 bases and J 1 base, with 16 bases left between them. The length of the CDR3 is 17 residues. The data are from a study of blood T cell repertoires in COVID-19. On the study more broadly: Sites across the United States, Italy and Spain contributed samples from acute and convalescent COVID-19. Nucleic acid was either cDNA or gDNA, and it came from T cells, B-cell-depleted T cells, or PBMCs.

Original handling: Amplification of reference gene primers was used by the study to estimate nucleated cell counts. This table comes from immunoSEQ multiplex PCR, and its TCRdb copy is limited to in-frame clones, with some not included. V and J calls and clone size come straight from that table; D and trimming were deduced from the DNA. The data contain about 46,000 clones, 80% to 90% of them singletons. The TCR sequence derives from a human donor in a cohort sampled during active COVID-19. The donor label of this sample is uncertain. This chain links TRBV9 with TRBJ1-1, with D possibly being TRBD1 (5 bases). Sequencing was performed on peripheral blood. The CDR3: CASSVDPGGRGNTEAFF. CDR3 sequence (DNA): TGTGCCAGCAGCGTAGACCCCGGGGGTAGGGGGAACACTGAAGCTTTCTTT.